A single sample gave rise to the 6 T cell receptor beta chains below, sequenced in a study of fetal regulatory T cell absence and autoimmunity. Data came from immunoSEQ multiplex PCR; TCRdb stores just in-frame clones and leaves some out. The sample includes about 95,000 clones, 60% to 80% seen only once; the top ten take 1.5% to 2%. Sequences were obtained from pancreas tissue. The source of these receptors is a male donor with IPEX syndrome.

The gene calls are TRBV27 and TRBJ2-3; D uncertain. Germline CDR1 MNHEY, CDR2 SMNVEV (reference sequence). Trimming took off 3 bases at V and 4 bases at J, with 8 bases between the two ends. The CDR3 is 13 residues long. This CDR3 is CASSFQDADTQYF. DNA for the CDR3: TGTGCCAGCAGTTTCCAGGATGCAGATACGCAGTATTTT.

This chain connects TRBV2 to TRBJ1-2; D is uncertain. V was pared by 1 base and J by 9 bases, with 0 bases between. This CDR3 comprises 9 residues. From germline, CDR1 is SNHLY and CDR2 FYNNEI. The CDR3 is CASSEGYTF. In DNA form, the CDR3 reads TGTGCCAGCAGTGAAGGCTACACCTTC.

This clone was detected a few times. V usage is TRBV10-2 and J usage is TRBJ2-7, with D hard to call. Trimming cost V 2 bases and J 6 bases, with 2 bases left between them. This CDR3 has 10 residues. Germline V gene lookup returns CDR1 WSHSY and CDR2 SAAADI. DNA for the CDR3: TGCGCCAGCAGTGAGGGCGAGCAGTACTTC. It codes for CASSEGEQYF.

The rearrangement joins TRBV5-1 to TRBJ2-2, with D perhaps TRBD2 (5 bases). Germline assignment: CDR1 SGHRS and CDR2 YFSETQ. V lost 1 base and J lost 6, with 13 bases in between. The CDR3 is made up of 15 amino acids. The CDR3 sequence: CASSLWGVKAGELFF. The CDR3 DNA reads as TGCGCCAGCAGCTTGTGGGGAGTTAAGGCCGGGGAGCTGTTTTTT.

This chain uses TRBV5-4 with TRBJ2-7; TRBD1 aligns across 8 bases. The CDR3 is made up of 14 amino acids. J was trimmed by 3 bases and V by 4 bases; bases with no gene match: 6. The germline V gene encodes CDR1 SGHNT and CDR2 YYREEE (reference sequence). The CDR3 sequence is CASSLNRGSYEQYF. CDR3 coding DNA: TGTGCCAGCAGCCTAAACAGGGGGAGCTACGAGCAGTACTTC. The full variable domain, in which reference TRBV5-4 and TRBJ2-7 provide the parts outside the CDR3, is ETGVTQSPTHLIKTRGQQVTLRCSSQSGHNTVSWYQQALGQGPQFIFQYYREEENGRGNFPPRFSGLQFPNYSSELNVNALELDDSALYLCASSLNRGSYEQYFGPGTRLTVT.

V is TRBV27 and J is TRBJ2-1, with a possible D match to TRBD1 (5 bases). Germline-derived CDR1 and CDR2 are MNHEY and SMNVEV (reference sequence). V was pared by 7 bases and J by 12 bases, with 16 bases between. The CDR3 runs 12 residues. CDR3 in amino acids: CASTPPGLGQFF. DNA for the CDR3: TGTGCCAGCACCCCCCCAGGGTTGGGGCAGTTCTTC.